The 15 T cell receptor beta chains reported below all come from one sample, sequenced in a study of T cells in Graves' hyperthyroidism and ophthalmopathy. It was RNA transcripts that yielded the amplified TCR beta CDR3 regions. The TCR CDR3 was amplified in a first-round RT-PCR using the HTBI primer set. TCRdb reprocessed the multiplex PCR reads with MiXCR, giving one entry per CDR3 protein. The table lists over 500,000 distinct CDR3 sequences, approximately 49% of them singletons. Sequenced: peripheral blood or thyroid tissue (not recorded which). The receptors shown here come from an adult woman with Graves' disease, either hyperthyroidism or ophthalmopathy (not recorded which).

This clonotype appeared many times. The chain combines TRBV27 with TRBJ1-5, with a possible D match to TRBD1 (6 bases). The CDR3 loop spans 14 amino acids. The V end lost 5 bases, the J end lost 2 bases, and 10 bases lay between the germline ends. Germline V gene sequence: CDR1 MNHEY, CDR2 SMNVEV (reference sequence). The DNA for the CDR3 is TGTGCCAGCAGTCCCAGGGGTGGCAATCAGCCCCAGCATTTT. This gives the protein CASSPRGGNQPQHF.

Points on this clonotype: In this CDR3 the conserved last residue, phenylalanine or tryptophan, is missing, so a read error is likely. The limits of the CDR3 on the DNA are not certain, so only TCRdb's listed CDR3 is given. J is TRBJ2-5 and V is TRBV2; the DNA was not compared with TRBD1, the D call given in the table. The CDR3 contains 9 residues when both ends are counted. In germline, CDR1 is SNHLY, CDR2 FYNNEI. CDR3 amino acids: CASSDRRDI.

V and J are TRBV20-1 and TRBJ2-7; TRBD2 matches 16 bases. Germline V gives CDR1 DFQATT, CDR2 SNEGSKA (reference sequence). This CDR3 comprises 16 residues. With V trimmed by 6 bases and J by 4 bases, 9 bases remained unmatched. In DNA, the CDR3 is TGCAGTGCCTTAGGGACTAGCGGGAGGGCCGTGTACGAGCAGTACTTC. This sequence encodes CSALGTSGRAVYEQYF.

This clonotype was found a few times. The chain has TRBV20-1 and TRBJ1-6; D is unresolved. Germline CDR1 DFQATT, CDR2 SNEGSKA (reference sequence). Trimming shortened V by 4 bases and J by 7 bases, and 11 bases separated the two germline ends. This CDR3 has 13 residues. The CDR3 DNA follows: TGCAGTGCTACCGAAAAGGAGAATTCACCCCTCCACTTT. Translation: CSATEKENSPLHF.

The rearrangement uses TRBV20-1 and TRBJ2-6; TRBD1 matches 8 bases. Germline V lookup: CDR1 DFQATT, CDR2 SNEGSKA (reference sequence). The CDR3 is made up of 16 amino acids. Trimming cost V 6 bases and J 0 bases; bases outside gene matches: 7. The CDR3 spells CSADGQGVSGANVLTF. The CDR3, as DNA: TGCAGTGCGGATGGACAGGGTGTCTCTGGGGCCAACGTCCTGACTTTC.

The chain links TRBV24-1 to TRBJ2-5, with 7 bases that match TRBD1. This CDR3 has 15 residues. CDR1 KGHDR and CDR2 SFDVKD come from the germline V gene. J lost 1 base, V lost 4 bases, and 5 bases had no gene match. CDR3 sequence: CATSDPGQTQETQYF. In DNA form, the CDR3 reads TGTGCCACCAGTGACCCGGGACAGACCCAAGAGACCCAGTACTTC.

This rearrangement joins TRBV28 to TRBJ1-2, with D maybe TRBD1 (5 bases). V lost 8 bases and J 3 bases, leaving 7 bases between the germline ends. This CDR3 is 11 amino acids long. Looked up from germline, CDR1 is MDHEN and CDR2 is SYDVKM. In nucleotides, the CDR3 is TGTGCCAGCGGGACGGACTATGGCTACACCTTC. It specifies CASGTDYGYTF.

This clonotype was counted ten times or more. This chain joins TRBV4-2 and TRBJ1-4; D gene ambiguous. CDR3 size: 12 residues. V was shortened by 4 bases and J by 7 bases, with 7 bases between the two germline ends. Germline V gene data show CDR1 as LGHNA and CDR2 as YNFKEQ. DNA of the CDR3: TGTGCCAGCAGCCTACCCCCTGAAAAACTGTTTTTT. This codes for CASSLPPEKLFF.

V is TRBV5-1 and J is TRBJ2-6; 8 positions match TRBD1. Germline V gene lookup returns CDR1 SGHRS and CDR2 YFSETQ. J was trimmed by 1 base and V by 6 bases; bases with no gene match: 9. The CDR3 loop spans 17 amino acids. The CDR3 here is CASNLRQGTSGANVLTF. DNA of the CDR3: TGCGCCAGCAACTTACGACAGGGGACATCTGGGGCCAACGTCCTGACTTTC.

This chain connects TRBV12-3 or TRBV12-4 to TRBJ1-6, with TRBD1 matching 8 bases. V shed 5 bases and J 7 bases; nucleotides not matched to a gene: 7. The CDR3 is made up of 15 amino acids. In nucleotides, the CDR3 is TGTGCCAGCAGTGCCGGACAGGGAGGCAATTCACCCCTCCACTTT. Translation: CASSAGQGGNSPLHF.

This clonotype appeared many times. The chain links TRBV25-1 to TRBJ1-4; D is possibly TRBD1 (5 bases). The germline V gene has CDR1 MGHDK and CDR2 SYGVNS. This CDR3 spans 12 amino acids. Trimming took 4 bases from V and 8 from J, leaving 8 bases between them. The CDR3 is CASSAGNEKLFF. The CDR3 DNA sequence: TGTGCCAGCAGTGCAGGGAACGAAAAACTGTTTTTT.

V and J are TRBV7-3 and TRBJ1-2, with 7 bases identical to TRBD1. With V trimmed by 2 bases and J by 0 bases, 3 bases remained unmatched. Germline values: CDR1 SGHTA, CDR2 FQGTGA. This CDR3 contains 15 residues. CDR3: CASSLDRAANYGYTF. Here the CDR3 DNA reads TGTGCCAGCAGCTTAGACAGGGCGGCTAACTATGGCTACACCTTC.

As DNA, the CDR3 is TGTGCCAGCAGGAGGGTAGCGGGAGGGGAGACCCAGTACTTC. Translation: CASRRVAGGETQYF. The chain links TRBV25-1 to TRBJ2-5, with TRBD2 matching 11 bases. The CDR3 runs to 14 residues. V gave up 6 bases and J gave up 5 bases; unmatched junction bases: 5. The V gene's germline CDR1 is MGHDK and CDR2 SYGVNS.

The genes are TRBV9 and TRBJ2-6; D call uncertain. Germline V gene sequence: CDR1 SGDLS, CDR2 YYNGEE. Trimming shortened V by 2 bases and J by 4 bases, and 7 bases separated the two germline ends. CDR3 size: 14 residues. This CDR3 is CASSVVSGANVLTF. The CDR3 nucleotides are TGTGCCAGCAGCGTGGTCTCGGGGGCCAACGTCCTGACTTTC.

This clonotype was seen a handful of times. A single base separates this from a much larger clone, so it may be a read error. The V and J genes are TRBV7-9 and TRBJ2-5; D not resolved. Germline CDR1 is SEHNR and CDR2 is FQNEAQ (reference sequence). Trimming left V 5 bases short and J 1 base short, with 11 bases between. The CDR3 is 14 amino acids. The DNA for the CDR3 is TGTGCCAGCAGCAATCCGGCCCGCCAAGAGACCCAGTACTTC. It yields the protein CASSNPARQETQYF.